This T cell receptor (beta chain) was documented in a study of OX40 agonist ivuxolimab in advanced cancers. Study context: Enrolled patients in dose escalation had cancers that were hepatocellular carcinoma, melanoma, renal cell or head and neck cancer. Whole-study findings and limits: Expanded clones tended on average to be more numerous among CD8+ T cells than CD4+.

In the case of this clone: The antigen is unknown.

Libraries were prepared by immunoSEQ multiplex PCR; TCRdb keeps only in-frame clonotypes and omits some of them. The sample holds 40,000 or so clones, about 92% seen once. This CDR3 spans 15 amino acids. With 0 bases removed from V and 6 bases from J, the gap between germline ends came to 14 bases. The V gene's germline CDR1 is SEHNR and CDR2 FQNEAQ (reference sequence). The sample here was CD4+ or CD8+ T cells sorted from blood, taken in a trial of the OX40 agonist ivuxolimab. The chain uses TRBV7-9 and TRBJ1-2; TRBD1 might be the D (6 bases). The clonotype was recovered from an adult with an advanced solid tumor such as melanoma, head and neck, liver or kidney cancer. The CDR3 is CASSLALGGEDGYTF. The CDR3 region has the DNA TGTGCCAGCAGCTTAGCGTTGGGGGGCGAGGATGGCTACACCTTC.